This T cell receptor beta chain was retrieved from a study of blood T cell repertoires in COVID-19. Background on the study: Some COVID-19 samples were acute and others convalescent; all came from the United States, Italy and Spain. Sources were T cells, B-cell-depleted T cells, or PBMCs; the material itself was cDNA or gDNA.

V was shortened by 4 bases and J by 0 bases, with 11 bases between the two germline ends. Germline V gene sequence: CDR1 SGDLS, CDR2 YYNGEE. CDR3 length: 16 amino acids. As processed by the authors: The authors estimated nucleated cell counts from reference gene primer amplification. The table came from immunoSEQ multiplex PCR; TCRdb's copy has only in-frame clones and leaves some out. That table is the source of V, J and clone size, and D and trimming were worked out from the DNA. The sample includes some 350,000 clones, about 86% of them seen just once. Input material: peripheral blood. V is TRBV9 and J is TRBJ1-6; D remains ambiguous. This TCR was recovered from a man aged 25-40 years with active or convalescent COVID-19. CDR3: CASSPTKSSYNSPLHF. CDR3 bases: TGTGCCAGCAGCCCCACCAAGAGCTCCTATAATTCACCCCTCCACTTT.